This T cell receptor beta chain was captured by sequencing in a study of immune heterogeneity within non-small cell lung tumors. CDR1 and CDR2 (germline): MNHEY, SMNVEV (reference sequence). The CDR3 spans 16 residues. V lost 2 bases and J lost 4, with 15 bases in between. Bulk tumor genomic DNA, 600 ng per sample, was the template. Each primary tumor yielded several biopsies, collected far apart from one another at surgery. It was patients with untreated, newly diagnosed non-small cell lung cancer who underwent curative surgery. Multiplex PCR with 32 V and 13 J primers amplified TCR beta CDR3. TCRdb re-called the multiplex PCR reads with MiXCR, one entry per CDR3 protein. The data hold fewer than 10,000 distinct CDR3 sequences, with approximately 34% observed a single time.

The sequenced sample was lung tumor tissue. The TCR comes from a man aged 60 to 75 with non-small cell lung cancer. V and J are TRBV27 and TRBJ2-1; the D is unclear. The chain's CDR3 is CASSLRKANLYNEQFF. The CDR3 nucleotides are TGTGCCAGCAGTTTAAGGAAGGCAAACCTTTACAATGAGCAGTTCTTC.